This T cell receptor beta chain came from a study of CD8 T cells in ankylosing spondylitis. Trimming removed 5 bases from V and 4 bases from J, with 18 bases in between. This CDR3 region has 16 residues. Germline CDR1 and CDR2: SGHVS and FQNEAQ. TCRdb independently ran MiXCR on the 5' RACE reads; one entry per CDR3 protein. The sample contains 150,000 to 200,000 distinct CDR3 sequences, around 18% of which appear only once. This clonotype was seen repeatedly, ten times or more. Its target is unknown. The study, taken as a whole, reports: A TCR beta motif of under ten highly homologous variants seemed to mark ankylosing spondylitis blood.

This chain connects TRBV7-8 to TRBJ1-3, with D possibly matching TRBD1 (6 bases). Sequenced material: blood, either unsorted or a sorted T cell fraction (not recorded which). The clonotype comes from a male donor with ankylosing spondylitis or in good health (not recorded which). This CDR3 reads CASSPQGQLGGNTIYF. The CDR3, as DNA: TGTGCCAGCAGCCCACAGGGCCAGCTCGGGGGAAACACCATATATTTT.